What follows are 11 T cell receptor beta chains derived from one specimen sequenced in a study of shared clonotypes between healthy human individuals. Libraries were prepared by immunoSEQ multiplex PCR; TCRdb keeps only in-frame clonotypes and omits some of them. The profile shows more than 2,000,000 clones, over 85% of them singletons. Sample: naive CD4+ T cells from PBMCs. The subset here: CD45RA+ positively selected. Receptors were obtained from a man in his late teens or twenties in good health. Some clones in this sample may be carry-over from other donors' samples.

The chain recombines TRBV13 with TRBJ2-5; 12 nucleotides line up with TRBD2. Germline V gene lookup returns CDR1 PRHDT and CDR2 FYEKMQ (reference sequence). Trimming took 6 bases from V and 4 from J; bases not matched to a gene: 15. This CDR3 has 18 amino acids. The CDR3 spells CASSISRLAGVAAETQYF. CDR3 DNA: TGTGCCAGCAGTATTAGCAGACTAGCGGGAGTAGCGGCAGAGACCCAGTACTTC.

The sample holds a few counts of this clone. V usage is TRBV27 and J usage is TRBJ1-2; TRBD1 agrees at 8 bases. The J segment lost 5 bases and the V segment lost 2 bases, leaving 1 base of the junction unmatched. CDR3 length equals 13 residues. Germline CDR1 and CDR2: MNHEY and SMNVEV (reference sequence). In nucleotides, the CDR3 is TGTGCCAGCAGTTTAAACAGGGGGTATGGCTACACCTTC. It translates to CASSLNRGYGYTF.

The V call is TRBV7-3, the J call TRBJ2-2, with D possibly being TRBD1 or TRBD2 (6 bases each). The CDR3 loop spans 17 amino acids. V dropped 0 bases and J dropped 3 bases, with 14 bases sitting between them. CDR1 and CDR2 from the germline V gene are SGHTA and FQGTGA. The chain's CDR3 is CASSLTGGAGDTGELFF. The CDR3 region has the DNA TGTGCCAGCAGCTTAACAGGCGGGGCAGGGGACACCGGGGAGCTGTTTTTT.

This clone was observed a few times. This chain links TRBV7-9 with TRBJ1-1; the D gene is possibly TRBD1 (6 bases). The CDR3 spans 14 residues. V was cut by 4 bases and J by 6 bases, with 15 bases left in between. Germline V CDR1 and CDR2: SEHNR, FQNEAQ (reference sequence). The CDR3 coding sequence is TGTGCCAGCAGCTACAGGGAGCGGTGGGCTGAAGCTTTCTTT. Encoded protein: CASSYRERWAEAFF.

The chain employs TRBV19 and TRBJ1-2; D is perhaps TRBD1 (6 bases). The V gene lost 4 bases and the J gene lost 5 bases, with 20 bases spanning the gap. The CDR3 is made up of 16 amino acids. CDR1 is LNHDA, CDR2 SQIVND, per germline (reference sequence). The DNA of the CDR3 is TGTGCCAGTAGTAGTCCCGTCGCCGGGACACCTTATGGCTACACCTTC. Its protein is CASSSPVAGTPYGYTF. Full variable domain (missing parts from reference TRBV19 and TRBJ1-2): DGGITQSPKYLFRKEGQNVTLSCEQNLNHDAMYWYRQDPGQGLRLIYYSQIVNDFQKGDIAEGYSVSREKKESFPLTVTSAQKNPTAFYLCASSSPVAGTPYGYTFGSGTRLTVV.

The chain uses TRBV5-4 and TRBJ1-2; a weak D match, TRBD1 (6 bases). Per germline, CDR1 SGHNT and CDR2 YYREEE (reference sequence). V was cut by 4 bases and J by 4 bases, with 17 bases left in between. The CDR3 consists of 15 residues. The CDR3 DNA follows: TGTGCCAGCAGCCCCCCGCAGGGGAGTGTCTATGGCTACACCTTC. Protein: CASSPPQGSVYGYTF.

CDR3 protein: CASRLLAGANTDTQYF. CDR3 coding DNA: TGCGCCAGCAGATTATTAGCGGGGGCGAACACAGATACGCAGTATTTT. The chain uses TRBV5-1 and TRBJ2-3, with TRBD2 matching 9 bases. With V trimmed by 5 bases and J by 2 bases, 9 bases remained unmatched. In germline, CDR1 is SGHRS, CDR2 YFSETQ. This CDR3 has 16 amino acids.

Regarding this clone: Distinct nucleotide sequences in the sample also encode this CDR3. This chain uses TRBV30 with TRBJ2-7, with unresolved D. The germline V and J ends were trimmed by 0 bases and 2 bases, with 8 bases remaining between them. Germline V CDR1 and CDR2: GTSNPN, SVGIG (reference sequence). This CDR3 is 13 amino acids long. CDR3 protein: CAWSVRATYEQYF. The DNA of the CDR3 is TGTGCCTGGAGTGTTAGGGCCACCTACGAGCAGTACTTC.

J is TRBJ1-5 and V is TRBV28, with 7 bases matching TRBD1. The ends lost 3 bases at V and 0 bases at J; junction bases unmatched: 11. Looked up from germline, CDR1 is MDHEN and CDR2 is SYDVKM. The CDR3 runs 18 residues. The CDR3 DNA follows: TGTGCCAGCAGTTTCCCCTTCTCAAGACAGGGTAGCAATCAGCCCCAGCATTTT. Its translation: CASSFPFSRQGSNQPQHF.

The V gene is TRBV2, the J gene TRBJ2-2; 7 nucleotides agree with TRBD2. The CDR3 has 15 residues. The germline V gene encodes CDR1 SNHLY and CDR2 FYNNEI. After removal of 3 bases from V and 5 bases from J, the junction contained 6 bases not matched to a gene. CDR3 loop: CASSDPGAGTGELFF. CDR3 coding DNA: TGTGCCAGCAGTGATCCGGGAGCGGGGACCGGGGAGCTGTTTTTT.

J is TRBJ1-1 and V is TRBV11-1; D may be TRBD1 (5 bases). The germline gives CDR1 SGHAT, CDR2 FQDESV (reference sequence). This CDR3 contains 17 residues. V lost 6 bases to trimming and J lost 0 bases, with 20 bases between them. The CDR3 region is CASSLTTGPDMNTEAFF. The CDR3, as DNA: TGTGCCAGCAGTCTCACCACGGGGCCTGATATGAACACTGAAGCTTTCTTT.